The following is a TCR beta chain sequence with its context. Its antigen is unknown. Within the sample, other DNA sequences also encode this same CDR3. The sample belongs to a study of OX40 agonist ivuxolimab in advanced cancers. Losses at the gene ends were 2 bases for V and 5 bases for J; bases not matched to a gene: 8. This CDR3 comprises 15 residues. The V gene's germline CDR1 is SGHRS and CDR2 YFSETQ. Points from the study as a whole: Among the lowest peripheral clonal expansion occurred in 0.1-3.0 mg/kg partial responders. At doses 0.1 to 3.0 mg/kg, CD4+ and CD8+ clones expanded.

The assay was immunoSEQ multiplex PCR, and TCRdb's table has in-frame clones only and misses some. This table holds around 62,000 clones, 84% found once. The chain has TRBV5-1 and TRBJ2-7; 9 nucleotides line up with TRBD1. The clonotype comes from an adult with an advanced solid tumor such as melanoma, head and neck, liver or kidney cancer. Sequencing was performed on CD4+ or CD8+ T cells sorted from blood, taken in a trial of the OX40 agonist ivuxolimab. This CDR3 is CASSLPGQGTHEQYF. The CDR3 coding sequence is TGCGCCAGCAGCTTACCGGGACAGGGAACCCACGAGCAGTACTTC.